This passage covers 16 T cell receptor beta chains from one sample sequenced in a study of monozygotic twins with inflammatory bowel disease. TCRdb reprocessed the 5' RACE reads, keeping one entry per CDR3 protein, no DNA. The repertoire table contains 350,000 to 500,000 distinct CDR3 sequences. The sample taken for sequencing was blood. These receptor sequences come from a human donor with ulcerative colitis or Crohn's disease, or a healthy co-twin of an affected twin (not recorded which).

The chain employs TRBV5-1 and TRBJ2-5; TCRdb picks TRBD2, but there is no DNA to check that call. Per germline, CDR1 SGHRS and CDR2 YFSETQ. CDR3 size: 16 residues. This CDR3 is CASSPPLAAYQETQYF.

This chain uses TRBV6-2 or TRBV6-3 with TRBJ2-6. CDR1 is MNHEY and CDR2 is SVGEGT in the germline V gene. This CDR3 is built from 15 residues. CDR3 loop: CASSYNQGKVNVLTF.

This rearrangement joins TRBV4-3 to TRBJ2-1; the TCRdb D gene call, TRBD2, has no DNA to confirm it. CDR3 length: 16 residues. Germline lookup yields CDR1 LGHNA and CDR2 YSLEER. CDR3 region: CASSQDRTSGSGEQFF.

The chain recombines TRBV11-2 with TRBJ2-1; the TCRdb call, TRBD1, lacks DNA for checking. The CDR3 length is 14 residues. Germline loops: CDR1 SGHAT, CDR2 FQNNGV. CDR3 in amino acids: CASSLRLGVDEQFF.

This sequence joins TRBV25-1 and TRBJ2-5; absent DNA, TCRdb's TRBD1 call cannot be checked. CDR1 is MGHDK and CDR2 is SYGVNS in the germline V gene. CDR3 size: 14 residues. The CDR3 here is CASSDGDRGETQYF.

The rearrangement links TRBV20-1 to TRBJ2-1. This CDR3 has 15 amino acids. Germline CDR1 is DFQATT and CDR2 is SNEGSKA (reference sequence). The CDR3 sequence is CSASPNRGSYNEQFF.

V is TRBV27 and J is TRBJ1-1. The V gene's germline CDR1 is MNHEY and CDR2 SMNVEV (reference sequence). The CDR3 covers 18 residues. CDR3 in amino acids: CASSLSGFMGPQDTEAFF.

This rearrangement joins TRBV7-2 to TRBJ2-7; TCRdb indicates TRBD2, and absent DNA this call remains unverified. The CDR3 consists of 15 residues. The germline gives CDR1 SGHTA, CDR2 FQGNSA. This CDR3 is CASSLDWTSSNEQYF.

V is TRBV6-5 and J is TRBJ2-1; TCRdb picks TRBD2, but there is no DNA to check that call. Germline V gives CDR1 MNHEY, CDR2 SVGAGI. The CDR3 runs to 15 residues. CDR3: CASSYSITRDNEQFF.

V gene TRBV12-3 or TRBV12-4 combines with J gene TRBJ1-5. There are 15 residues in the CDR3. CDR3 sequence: CASSIGTSGHQPQHF.

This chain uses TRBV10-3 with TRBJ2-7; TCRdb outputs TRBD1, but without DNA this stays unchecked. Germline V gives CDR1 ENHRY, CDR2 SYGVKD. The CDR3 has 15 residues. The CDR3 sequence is CAIARQGTGLSEQYF.

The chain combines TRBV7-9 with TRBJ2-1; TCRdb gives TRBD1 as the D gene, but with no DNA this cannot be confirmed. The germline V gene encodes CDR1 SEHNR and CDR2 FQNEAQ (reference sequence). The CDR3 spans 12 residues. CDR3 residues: CASSSSGGEQFF.

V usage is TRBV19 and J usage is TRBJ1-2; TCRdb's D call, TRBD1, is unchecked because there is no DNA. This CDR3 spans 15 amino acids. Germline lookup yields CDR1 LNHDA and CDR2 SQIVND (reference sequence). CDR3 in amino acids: CASSKWSTALDGYTF. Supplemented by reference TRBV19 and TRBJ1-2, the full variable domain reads DGGITQSPKYLFRKEGQNVTLSCEQNLNHDAMYWYRQDPGQGLRLIYYSQIVNDFQKGDIAEGYSVSREKKESFPLTVTSAQKNPTAFYLCASSKWSTALDGYTFGSGTRLTVV.

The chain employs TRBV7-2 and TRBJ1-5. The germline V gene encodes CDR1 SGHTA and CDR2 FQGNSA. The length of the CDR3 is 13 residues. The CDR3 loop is CASSLFSDQPQHF.

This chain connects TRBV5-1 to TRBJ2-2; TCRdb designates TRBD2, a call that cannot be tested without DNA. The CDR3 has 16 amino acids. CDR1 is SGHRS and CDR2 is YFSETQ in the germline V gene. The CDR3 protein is CASSLLRGLNTGELFF.

This CDR3 is CAITREGGRTEAFF. The chain couples TRBV10-3 to TRBJ1-1; TCRdb returns TRBD1, unconfirmable since there is no DNA. The CDR3 covers 14 residues. Germline values: CDR1 ENHRY, CDR2 SYGVKD.